This TCR beta chain was sequenced during a study of blood T cell repertoires in COVID-19 (dated by TCRdb to 2020 to 2022). Background on the whole study: The collaborator samples originated in the United States, Italy and Spain and spanned the acute and convalescent phases of COVID-19. The prospective study material was composed of cDNA or gDNA derived from T cells, B-cell-depleted T cells, or PBMCs. The dataset comprised deeply sampled blood TCRbeta repertoires from subjects exposed to, actively infected with, or recovered from COVID-19. A freely available public database, intended as a resource for researchers studying the immune response to SARS-CoV-2, is where the repertoires were released. Samples came from the ongoing ImmuneRACE study (first 160 participants) plus 1,254 subjects from 6 global collaborators. The sample metadata nearly always contained a de-identified subject ID, COVID-19 status, age in years and sex. Where available, HLA class I and class II types were obtained from metadata supplied by the sample provider rather than from assay-based typing.

TCRbeta CDR3 regions were amplified from genomic DNA by means of the immunoSEQ Assay, a bias-controlled multiplex PCR. Per the original workflow: The number of nucleated cells in each sample was estimated from the amplification of reference gene primers within the assay. To quantify the absolute abundance of each unique TCRbeta CDR3 rearrangement, sequence reads were collapsed and filtered. For each sample, productive Simpson clonality was calculated as the square root of Simpson's diversity index across productive rearrangements. What TCRdb holds here is the immuneACCESS table cut down to in-frame rearrangements. Part of the clones is not present; checked against another copy, under half of the missing clones reflect an unresolved V gene, and the others are unexplained. V, J and clone size were drawn from that table, and D and trimming were deduced from the DNA. Present in this sample are approximately 250,000 clones, roughly 88% of which were seen just once. Roughly 1.4% of the sample is taken by the ten largest.

CDR1 and CDR2, looked up from the germline V gene (reference sequence), are LGHDT and YNNKEL. The CDR3 goes from the cysteine to the phenylalanine over 15 residues. This entry keeps only the CDR3 DNA: 45 bases, framed from base 1. Trimming costs V 0 bases and J 0 bases, and their ends lie 7 bases apart. Another Seattle source contributed samples from volunteer blood donors who had recovered from COVID-19. Collaborating institutions collected whole blood in K2EDTA tubes following their own protocols. Collaborator samples were shipped for TCRbeta analysis as frozen whole blood, isolated PBMCs, or DNA extracted from either sample type. Notes on this clone: The antigen it binds to is not known. Per-base qualities were not stored, and no clone one base away is much larger.

Results the study describes overall, beyond this receptor: The quantity of clinical and demographic metadata differed by source and by participant and was supplied without curation.

The sequence was collected from a woman aged 40 to 55 who had recovered from COVID-19. The chain joins TRBV3-1 (or the pseudogene TRBV3-2) to TRBJ2-3, with no D gene named confidently. Material for sequencing was peripheral blood. The CDR3 in this case is CASSQDITSTDTQYF. The DNA sequence is as follows: TGTGCCAGCAGCCAAGATATCACTAGCACAGATACGCAGTATTTT.